The 15 T cell receptor beta chains reported below all come from one sample, sequenced in a study of shared clonotypes between healthy human individuals. Generated by immunoSEQ multiplex PCR, the TCRdb table keeps only in-frame clones and is missing some. Among about 1.5 million clones listed, under 99% were seen once. The sample comprised naive CD4+ T cells sorted from blood. The sample's subset: CD45RA+ positively selected. The receptor source for this set is a man younger than 40 in good health.

The chain employs TRBV6-6 and TRBJ2-1, with D hard to call. Per germline, CDR1 MNHNY and CDR2 SVGAGI (reference sequence). Trimming cost V 5 bases and J 9 bases, with 14 bases left between them. This CDR3 has 13 amino acids. Here the CDR3 DNA reads TGTGCCAGCAGTAAAGACCGACTCCCTGAGCAGTTCTTC. Its translation is CASSKDRLPEQFF.

CDR3 protein: CASSSDRRAKETQYF. CDR3 bases: TGTGCCAGCAGCTCGGACAGGCGGGCAAAAGAGACCCAGTACTTC. V gene TRBV14 combines with J gene TRBJ2-5; TRBD1 aligns across 7 bases. Trimming took 5 bases from V and 3 from J; bases not matched to a gene: 9. The CDR3 runs to 15 residues. Germline CDR1 and CDR2: SGHDN and FVKESK.

The chain links TRBV5-6 to TRBJ2-5; D unclear. The germline CDR1 and CDR2 sequences are SGHDT and YYEEEE. Trimming took off 4 bases at V and 8 bases at J, with 15 bases between the two ends. The CDR3 consists of 13 residues. The CDR3 here is CASSQTQTTTQYF. The CDR3 bases are TGTGCCAGCAGCCAAACCCAAACGACTACCCAGTACTTC.

The rearrangement joins TRBV11-3 to TRBJ2-2; D gene uncertain. This CDR3 is built from 17 residues. Germline CDR1 SGHNT, CDR2 YENEEA. The ends were cut back, 0 bases at V and 1 base at J, with 12 bases in the middle. CDR3 coding DNA: TGTGCCAGCAGCTTAGATGGGTTCAGGAAGAACACCGGGGAGCTGTTTTTT. Residues: CASSLDGFRKNTGELFF. The complete variable domain, with remaining parts taken from reference TRBV11-3 and TRBJ2-2, reads EAGVVQSPRYKIIEKKQPVAFWCNPISGHNTLYWYLQNLGQGPELLIRYENEEAVDDSQLPKDRFSAERLKGVDSTLKIQPAELGDSAVYLCASSLDGFRKNTGELFFGEGSRLTVL.

This chain uses TRBV5-1 with TRBJ2-3; D perhaps matches TRBD2 (6 bases). The germline V and J ends were trimmed by 4 bases and 0 bases, with 12 bases remaining between them. The germline gives CDR1 SGHRS, CDR2 YFSETQ. The CDR3 is 15 residues long. CDR3 in DNA: TGCGCCAGCAGCCCGGCGGGGAGTAGCACAGATACGCAGTATTTT. It specifies CASSPAGSSTDTQYF.

The V call is TRBV18, the J call TRBJ2-7; 11 bases agree with TRBD2. The CDR3 has 16 amino acids. Germline V gene sequence: CDR1 KGHSH, CDR2 LQKENI. The V gene end was trimmed by 1 base and the J gene end by 0 bases; junction bases not matched to a gene: 2. The chain's CDR3 is CASSPLTSGVSYEQYF. The DNA of the CDR3 is TGTGCCAGCTCACCACTGACTAGCGGGGTCTCCTACGAGCAGTACTTC.

V usage is TRBV28 and J usage is TRBJ1-5; D call uncertain. With 5 bases removed from V and 11 bases from J, the gap between germline ends came to 10 bases. Germline V lookup: CDR1 MDHEN, CDR2 SYDVKM. The CDR3 totals 11 residues. The CDR3 here is CASSPRESQHF. The CDR3 region has the DNA TGTGCCAGCAGTCCCCGGGAGTCCCAGCATTTT.

This chain joins TRBV28 and TRBJ2-3; D ambiguous. Trimming left V 5 bases short and J 2 bases short, with 14 bases between. The CDR3 has 15 amino acids. Germline lookup yields CDR1 MDHEN and CDR2 SYDVKM. CDR3 bases: TGTGCCAGCAGTCCGCGCGTGTCCCACACAGATACGCAGTATTTT. It translates to CASSPRVSHTDTQYF.

This rearrangement joins TRBV9 to TRBJ2-5, with D possibly being TRBD1 or TRBD2 (6 bases each). This CDR3 contains 14 residues. V was pared by 0 bases and J by 2 bases, with 8 bases between. Germline values: CDR1 SGDLS, CDR2 YYNGEE. DNA of the CDR3: TGTGCCAGCAGCGTAGGGGGGGCTCAAGAGACCCAGTACTTC. This translates into CASSVGGAQETQYF.

Of note for this clone: Other nucleotide sequences from this sample produce the same CDR3. The chain employs TRBV5-1 and TRBJ2-7, with no clear D. The germline V and J ends were trimmed by 0 bases and 3 bases, with 7 bases remaining between them. Germline-derived CDR1 and CDR2 are SGHRS and YFSETQ. CDR3 length: 13 residues. The CDR3 loop reads CASSLEGGYEQYF. The CDR3 DNA sequence: TGCGCCAGCAGCTTGGAAGGCGGCTACGAGCAGTACTTC.

This sequence joins TRBV7-2 and TRBJ2-7; tentatively, D is TRBD1 (6 bases). V dropped 5 bases and J dropped 6 bases, with 23 bases sitting between them. The germline V gene encodes CDR1 SGHTA and CDR2 FQGNSA. The CDR3 covers 16 residues. This CDR3 is CASSQTWGPGAGEQYF. For the CDR3, the DNA is TGTGCCAGCAGCCAGACGTGGGGTCCAGGGGCCGGCGAGCAGTACTTC.

The chain employs TRBV6-5 and TRBJ2-3; D possibly matches TRBD1 or TRBD2 (5 bases each). The length of the CDR3 is 15 residues. Germline lookup yields CDR1 MNHEY and CDR2 SVGAGI. Between the trimmed V and J ends, which lost 2 bases and 7 bases, there was a span of 16 bases. The CDR3 sequence: CASSYPRWGRHTQYF. CDR3 coding DNA: TGTGCCAGCAGTTACCCCCGGTGGGGGAGACATACGCAGTATTTT.

The rearrangement joins TRBV7-6 to TRBJ1-5, with 8 bases lining up with TRBD1. The CDR3 totals 16 residues. Trimming at V came to 5 bases and at J to 6 bases, leaving 12 bases not matched to a gene. Germline lookup yields CDR1 SGHVS and CDR2 FNYEAQ. CDR3 in DNA: TGTGCCAGCAGCCCAAGCGCAGGGGGCAGGGGTCAGCCCCAGCATTTT. Translated: CASSPSAGGRGQPQHF.

The chain is built from TRBV7-2 and TRBJ2-7; 7 nucleotides match TRBD1. The CDR3 length is 14 residues. Germline trimming cut 3 bases from V and 0 bases from J; bases unmatched to any gene: 2. Germline loops: CDR1 SGHTA, CDR2 FQGNSA. CDR3 DNA: TGTGCCAGCAGCTTCGACAGGGTCTCCTACGAGCAGTACTTC. As protein: CASSFDRVSYEQYF.

This clone was seen once. The J gene is TRBJ2-7, the V gene TRBV28; the match to TRBD1 covers 7 bases. The J segment lost 3 bases and the V segment lost 3 bases, leaving 2 bases of the junction unmatched. This CDR3 contains 13 residues. Germline CDR1 is MDHEN and CDR2 is SYDVKM. The CDR3 reads CASSLGQLYEQYF. The DNA of the CDR3 is TGTGCCAGCAGTTTGGGACAGCTCTACGAGCAGTACTTC.